The next 31 T cell receptor beta chains were all read from a single sample in a study of shared clonotypes between healthy human individuals. Only in-frame clones appear in the TCRdb table, and some are missing; sequencing was by immunoSEQ multiplex PCR. Altogether roughly 2.5 million clones are present, around 90% being singletons, with the ten largest covering under 0.15%. Sequenced sample: naive CD4+ T cells sorted from blood. Sample subset: CD45RA+ positively selected. These receptors were collected from a man aged 18 to 30 in good health.

V usage is TRBV29-1 and J usage is TRBJ2-7; D perhaps matches TRBD1 (5 bases). CDR3 length equals 12 residues. The V end lost 5 bases, the J end lost 2 bases, and 10 bases lay between the germline ends. CDR1 is SQVTM, CDR2 ANQGSEA, per germline. CDR3 region: CSVLRVAYEQYF. The CDR3, as DNA: TGCAGCGTTCTCAGGGTAGCCTACGAGCAGTACTTC.

The chain has TRBV6-1 and TRBJ2-7, with D perhaps matching TRBD1 or TRBD2 (5 bases each). Germline V gene lookup returns CDR1 MNHNS and CDR2 SASEGT. V lost 7 bases and J lost 2, with 9 bases in between. This CDR3 contains 12 residues. DNA for the CDR3: TGTGCCAGCAAAAGGGGACCCTACGAGCAGTACTTC. Translating gives CASKRGPYEQYF.

A single count supports this clone. Other DNA sequences in the same sample also yield this CDR3. CDR3: CASSPGTGGVYEQYF. The DNA of the CDR3 is TGTGCCAGCTCACCAGGGACAGGGGGCGTCTACGAGCAGTACTTC. This chain joins TRBV18 and TRBJ2-7; 12 nucleotides line up with TRBD1. This CDR3 is built from 15 residues. Germline CDR1 is KGHSH and CDR2 is LQKENI. V was clipped by 2 bases and J by 3 bases; unmatched bases: 2.

On this clone: The identical CDR3 is also encoded by other nucleotide sequences in the sample. Here the CDR3 DNA reads TGTGCCAGCAGTGATGAGGGTGGGCAGCCCCAGCATTTT. Its translation: CASSDEGGQPQHF. This chain links TRBV2 with TRBJ1-5; D uncertain. Trimming cost V 3 bases and J 7 bases, with 10 bases left between them. CDR1 and CDR2 (germline): SNHLY, FYNNEI. The CDR3 consists of 13 residues. The full variable domain, its missing parts supplied by reference TRBV2 and TRBJ1-5, is EPEVTQTPSHQVTQMGQEVILRCVPISNHLYFYWYRQILGQKVEFLVSFYNNEISEKSEIFDDQFSVERPDGSNFTLKIRSTKLEDSAMYFCASSDEGGQPQHFGDGTRLSIL.

V and J are TRBV6-1 and TRBJ1-4, with unresolved D. The V end was cut by 10 bases, the J end by 3 bases, with 15 bases between. The CDR3 loop spans 14 amino acids. Germline CDR1 MNHNS, CDR2 SASEGT. CDR3 residues: CATSSGEANEKLFF. The CDR3 nucleotides read TGTGCCACCTCTAGCGGGGAAGCTAATGAAAAACTGTTTTTT.

The CDR3 DNA reads TGTGCCAGCTCACCCTTTGTGGGTGCGGAGACCCAGTACTTC. Its protein product is CASSPFVGAETQYF. This rearrangement joins TRBV18 to TRBJ2-5; D is uncertain. CDR1 and CDR2 (germline): KGHSH, LQKENI. CDR3 length equals 14 residues. The V and J ends lost 3 bases and 5 bases respectively, with 13 bases between them.

The sample holds one count of this clone. CDR3 region: CASSRTENEKLFF. CDR3 sequence (DNA): TGTGCCAGCAGTAGGACTGAAAATGAAAAACTGTTTTTT. The J gene is TRBJ1-4, the V gene TRBV6-5; D remains unclear. The V and J ends lost 5 bases and 5 bases respectively, with 9 bases between them. The germline V gene has CDR1 MNHEY and CDR2 SVGAGI. The CDR3 spans 13 residues.

This clone was recorded only once. The genes are TRBV28 and TRBJ1-2; TRBD1 is a possible D gene (5 bases). This CDR3 comprises 14 residues. Trimming took off 6 bases at V and 4 bases at J, with 15 bases between the two ends. CDR1 and CDR2 (germline): MDHEN, SYDVKM. Here the CDR3 reads CASRESGTRYGYTF. The CDR3 DNA is TGTGCCAGCAGGGAAAGCGGGACCCGCTATGGCTACACCTTC.

The chain combines TRBV9 with TRBJ2-6; possible D gene TRBD1, 5 bases. Germline CDR1 is SGDLS and CDR2 is YYNGEE. V was shortened by 4 bases and J by 2 bases, with 13 bases between the two germline ends. The CDR3 runs to 16 residues. CDR3 sequence reads: CASSPQDRPGANVLTF. The DNA of the CDR3 is TGTGCCAGCAGCCCACAAGACAGACCTGGGGCCAACGTCCTGACTTTC.

The CDR3 coding sequence is TGTGCCAGCACGTCTACGGTTTTCTCTAGCGAGCAGTACTTC. This gives the protein CASTSTVFSSEQYF. The chain recombines TRBV27 with TRBJ2-7; unclear D gene. Looked up from germline, CDR1 is MNHEY and CDR2 is SMNVEV (reference sequence). The CDR3 consists of 14 residues. V lost 7 bases and J lost 6, with 19 bases in between.

The V call is TRBV2, the J call TRBJ2-7, with 8 bases fitting TRBD1. From germline, CDR1 is SNHLY and CDR2 FYNNEI. The CDR3 spans 14 residues. V lost 4 bases and J lost 2; bases outside the gene matches: 4. The CDR3 DNA sequence: TGTGCCAGCAGTGGACAGGGGCTTCCCTACGAGCAGTACTTC. It translates to CASSGQGLPYEQYF. Full variable domain (outside the CDR3, taken from reference TRBV2 and TRBJ2-7): EPEVTQTPSHQVTQMGQEVILRCVPISNHLYFYWYRQILGQKVEFLVSFYNNEISEKSEIFDDQFSVERPDGSNFTLKIRSTKLEDSAMYFCASSGQGLPYEQYFGPGTRLTVT.

The rearrangement joins TRBV27 to TRBJ2-7; possibly TRBD1 for D (6 bases). Germline V gene lookup returns CDR1 MNHEY and CDR2 SMNVEV (reference sequence). The CDR3 sequence is 14 residues long. Trimming took off 6 bases at V and 1 base at J, with 13 bases between the two ends. The CDR3 DNA reads as TGTGCCAGCAGGAGCAGGGGAATTTCCTACGAGCAGTACTTC. This codes for CASRSRGISYEQYF.

This rearrangement joins TRBV5-1 to TRBJ2-7; 10 bases align to TRBD2. Germline V gene sequence: CDR1 SGHRS, CDR2 YFSETQ. The V segment lost 0 bases and the J segment 5 bases; nucleotides outside the gene matches: 5. The CDR3 loop spans 15 amino acids. The CDR3 sequence is CASSLVSGREDEQYF. As DNA, the CDR3 is TGCGCCAGCAGCTTGGTAAGCGGGAGGGAGGACGAGCAGTACTTC.

The rearrangement links TRBV11-2 to TRBJ2-5, with 9 nucleotides matching TRBD2. V shed 6 bases and J 4 bases; nucleotides not matched to a gene: 6. The germline V gene has CDR1 SGHAT and CDR2 FQNNGV. This CDR3 spans 14 amino acids. CDR3 in amino acids: CASRETSGPETQYF. As DNA, the CDR3 is TGTGCCAGCAGGGAGACTAGCGGCCCAGAGACCCAGTACTTC.

The chain combines TRBV5-5 with TRBJ2-7; D remains ambiguous. The germline CDR1 and CDR2 sequences are SGHKS and YYEKEE (reference sequence). The CDR3 sequence is 11 residues long. The V and J ends lost 5 bases and 2 bases respectively, with 5 bases between them. The CDR3 region is CASRNTYEQYF. DNA of the CDR3: TGTGCCAGCAGAAACACCTACGAGCAGTACTTC.

J is TRBJ1-1 and V is TRBV6-1, with D unclear. Germline values: CDR1 MNHNS, CDR2 SASEGT. The CDR3 is 13 amino acids. V lost 4 bases, J lost 5 bases, and 11 bases lay in between. In nucleotides, the CDR3 is TGTGCCAGCAGTGGGACGGCGGGGACTGAAGCTTTCTTT. This encodes CASSGTAGTEAFF.

The chain employs TRBV10-3 and TRBJ2-5; no reliable D call. Germline loops: CDR1 ENHRY, CDR2 SYGVKD. The CDR3 is 13 amino acids. Trimming pared 4 bases from V and 1 base from J, leaving 7 bases between. For the CDR3, the DNA is TGTGCCATCAGTGTAGCCAGCCAAGAGACCCAGTACTTC. Translating it yields CAISVASQETQYF.

This clone was seen only once. The chain has TRBV7-2 and TRBJ1-3; D is uncertain. The germline V gene has CDR1 SGHTA and CDR2 FQGNSA. The CDR3 sequence is 12 residues long. Trimming shortened V by 3 bases and J by 3 bases, and 3 bases separated the two germline ends. CDR3 amino acids: CASSFDGNTIYF. CDR3 bases: TGTGCCAGCAGCTTCGATGGAAACACCATATATTTT.

V usage is TRBV5-4 and J usage is TRBJ1-2; 9 nucleotides align to TRBD1. The V and J ends lost 0 bases and 6 bases, in that order; junction bases with no gene match: 3. The germline gives CDR1 SGHNT, CDR2 YYREEE (reference sequence). The CDR3 spans 14 residues. The CDR3 DNA follows: TGTGCCAGCAGCTTGGTATGGACAGGGGATGGCTACACCTTC. Translation gives CASSLVWTGDGYTF.

This clone is a singleton in its sample. This rearrangement joins TRBV6-5 to TRBJ1-4, with 8 nucleotides matching TRBD1. V gave up 6 bases and J gave up 7 bases; unmatched junction bases: 10. CDR1 MNHEY and CDR2 SVGAGI come from the germline V gene. The CDR3 sequence is 15 residues long. DNA for the CDR3: TGTGCCAGCAGACCTACCGGGACAGGAGGTGAAAAACTGTTTTTT. This sequence encodes CASRPTGTGGEKLFF.

This chain joins TRBV6-1 and TRBJ2-4; a weak D match, TRBD1 (6 bases). From germline, CDR1 is MNHNS and CDR2 SASEGT. This CDR3 is 16 amino acids long. Trimming removed 3 bases from V and 5 bases from J, with 17 bases in between. The chain's CDR3 is CASSDTGIMIENIQYF. CDR3 in DNA: TGTGCCAGCAGTGATACAGGGATCATGATCGAAAACATTCAGTACTTC.

As DNA, the CDR3 is TGTGCCAGCAGCTCCGGGACTAGTCTTGACAATGAGCAGTTCTTC. Residues: CASSSGTSLDNEQFF. V is TRBV6-6 and J is TRBJ2-1; 8 nucleotides agree with TRBD2. CDR1 is MNHNY, CDR2 SVGAGI, per germline (reference sequence). The CDR3 is 15 residues long. The junction had 9 bases not matched to a gene; V was cut back by 6 bases and J by 5 bases.

The rearrangement joins TRBV6-6 to TRBJ1-1; a possible D gene is TRBD1 (5 bases). Germline lookup yields CDR1 MNHNY and CDR2 SVGAGI (reference sequence). The V end lost 8 bases, the J end lost 11 bases, and 12 bases lay between the germline ends. The CDR3 is made up of 10 amino acids. CDR3 DNA sequence: TGTGCCAGCTGGGGTCGGGGGGCTTTCTTT. As protein: CASWGRGAFF.

The rearrangement uses TRBV7-2 and TRBJ2-7, with D possibly being TRBD2 (5 bases). CDR3 length: 13 amino acids. Per germline, CDR1 SGHTA and CDR2 FQGNSA. Trimming cost V 0 bases and J 7 bases, with 10 bases left between them. As DNA, the CDR3 is TGTGCCAGCAGCTTAGCGCCCTCGGGGGAGCAGTACTTC. Translating gives CASSLAPSGEQYF.

V and J are TRBV5-1 and TRBJ2-1; either TRBD1 or TRBD2 may supply D (5 bases each). CDR1 SGHRS and CDR2 YFSETQ come from the germline V gene. Deletions cut 4 bases from V and 8 bases from J, with 16 bases between. The CDR3 loop spans 14 amino acids. The CDR3 nucleotides are TGCGCCAGCAGCGATCCGACAGCCGGGGATGAGCAGTTCTTC. Amino acids: CASSDPTAGDEQFF.

This clone was seen only once. The chain joins TRBV5-1 to TRBJ2-5; 12 bases align to TRBD2. J was trimmed by 5 bases and V by 2 bases; bases with no gene match: 7. Germline V gene data show CDR1 as SGHRS and CDR2 as YFSETQ. The CDR3 is 16 residues long. The CDR3 nucleotides are TGCGCCAGCAGCTTTAGATCTAGCGGGAGGGGGGAGACCCAGTACTTC. The encoded protein is CASSFRSSGRGETQYF.

The chain employs TRBV7-8 and TRBJ1-4, with 7 positions matching TRBD1. Losses at the gene ends were 5 bases for V and 7 bases for J; bases not matched to a gene: 10. Germline V gene sequence: CDR1 SGHVS, CDR2 FQNEAQ. This CDR3 contains 15 residues. Written as DNA, the CDR3 is TGTGCCAGCAGCCGGGAGACAGGGTTTCGTGAAAAACTGTTTTTT. Encoded protein: CASSRETGFREKLFF.

The chain combines TRBV6-1 with TRBJ2-5; unclear D gene. V was clipped by 4 bases and J by 5 bases, with 17 bases between them. Germline loops: CDR1 MNHNS, CDR2 SASEGT. The CDR3 has 15 amino acids. The CDR3 DNA sequence: TGTGCCAGCAGTGTCCCCGACGGTGGGATGGAGACCCAGTACTTC. Encoded protein: CASSVPDGGMETQYF.

The chain combines TRBV6-4 with TRBJ1-2; D not certain. Deletions cut 4 bases from V and 4 bases from J, with 16 bases between. This CDR3 comprises 15 residues. CDR1 is MRHNA and CDR2 is SNTAGT in the germline V gene. Here the CDR3 DNA reads TGTGCCAGCAGTGTAGGTCAGCCAAAGGGCTATGGCTACACCTTC. This encodes CASSVGQPKGYGYTF.

The chain recombines TRBV30 with TRBJ1-1; D gene unclear. The germline V and J ends were trimmed by 5 bases and 1 base, with 11 bases remaining between them. CDR3 size: 13 residues. Looked up from germline, CDR1 is GTSNPN and CDR2 is SVGIG (reference sequence). CDR3 residues: CAWAYMGNTEAFF. The DNA for the CDR3 is TGTGCCTGGGCTTACATGGGGAACACTGAAGCTTTCTTT.

The chain links TRBV6-1 to TRBJ2-2; no clear D. The CDR3 totals 15 residues. The germline V and J ends were trimmed by 2 bases and 4 bases, with 11 bases remaining between them. CDR1 and CDR2 from the germline V gene are MNHNS and SASEGT. The CDR3 DNA reads as TGTGCCAGCAGTGAAAGGTCCCAGAGCACCGGGGAGCTGTTTTTT. Protein product: CASSERSQSTGELFF.